This T cell receptor (beta chain) originates from a study of read filtering for tumor transcriptome and immune sequencing (TCRdb year 2020). General notes on the study: The cohort was composed of about 16 male and over 13 female patients, with a mean age of approximately 66 years and an age range of about 45 to 90. Under revised international staging, about eight patients fell into R-ISS I, some 15 into R-ISS II and 6 or 7 into R-ISS III. Whole-transcriptome libraries were prepared with the TruSeq RNA Access Library Prep Kit after DNase treatment. TCR-region mapped reads per sample ranged from about 4.05 to 10.27 million with IR-seq versus only roughly 75 to 1,300 with RNA-seq. Using the same bone marrow samples, the study compared TCR repertoires obtained by targeted immune repertoire sequencing with those obtained by bulk whole-transcriptome sequencing. One of the main goals was to work out a read-filtering strategy for immune repertoire data, in particular whether clonotypes backed by only a single read should be removed.

In its sample, this clonotype was seen many times. Which antigen it targets is not known. The sample holds no much larger clone one base away, and base qualities are not on file. Study-level results and caveats: In IR-seq, single-read clonotypes were about 81.9% of clonotypes but 3% to 4.5% of total reads; in RNA-seq they were 74.6% of clonotypes and roughly 42% of reads. Removing single-read clonotypes increased the correlation between IR-seq and RNA-seq shared clonotype proportions. The sorted CD138-negative fraction was a mixed bone marrow immune population, not purified T cells. Clonotypes were captured by IR-seq at much higher depth and more reliably than by RNA-seq, and smaller IR-seq throughput was sufficient for identification of most shared clonotypes.

TCR libraries were constructed from approximately 360 ng RNA using the Immunoverse kit, and molecular barcoded adaptors covering alpha/delta and beta/gamma chains were employed. TCR library preparation used the same RNA that went into transcriptome sequencing. An Illumina HiSeq 4000 with 2 x 150 cycles was used to sequence the TCR libraries. Per the source publication's procedure: TCR reads were aligned to human V, D, J and C references and assembled into CDR3 clonotypes with MiXCR, including quality filtering and error correction. The tcR package in R was used to analyze clonotype counts and gene usage diversity. Raw mapping reads were checked after the RNA-seq reads had been mapped by STAR aligner version 2.5.3a onto the human GRCh37 genome. To test the effect of sequencing depth on detected clonotypes, IR-seq fastq files were randomly downsampled using Seqtk 1.3. TCRdb reprocessed the public reads (quality trimming at Q25 with fastp, clone calling with MiXCR) and kept in-frame beta chains. Each CDR3 protein appears once, grouped with its most common genes and DNA. TCRdb, not the authors, supplied the V and J calls. The sample table records around 40,000 distinct CDR3 sequences; around 13% of these occur just once. Of the sample, less than 35% is held by the ten largest clones.

CDR1 and CDR2 are read off the germline V gene as SGHRS and YFSETQ. Relative to germline, V is missing 1 base and J is missing 0 bases, with 0 bases of the junction outside any gene match. Measured from the cysteine to the phenylalanine, the CDR3 is 15 residues long. The only DNA kept is the CDR3, 45 bases in frame from the first base. Every patient had bone marrow sampled at the time of active disease. Ficoll-Hypaque density gradient centrifugation was used to isolate the bone marrow mononuclear cells. To remove myeloma plasma cells, the cells were labeled with CD138 magnetic microbeads on a MACS separator, and CD138-negative cells were then collected by negative selection. Flow cytometry on an Attune NxT with CD138 antibodies was used to check the purity of the isolated cells. TRIzol reagent was used to extract total RNA, which was then quantified with a NanoDrop spectrophotometer. Paired RNA-seq and IR-seq were performed on the CD138-negative bone marrow sample of each patient.

Input material: a population of CD138-negative cells sorted from bone marrow. The cell subset or site label, read with the paper, signifies: bone marrow mononuclear cells depleted of CD138+ plasma/myeloma cells by negative magnetic selection. The chain uses TRBV5-1 and TRBJ2-1, and 8 bases in between align with TRBD1. This receptor was identified in a donor aged 40 or older with multiple myeloma. The nucleotides are TGCGCCAGCAGCTTGACAGGGGGCTCCTACAATGAGCAGTTCTTC. It specifies CASSLTGGSYNEQFF.